This TCR beta chain was captured in a study of blood T cell repertoires in COVID-19 (dated by TCRdb to 2018 to 2021). Some background on the complete study: Samples from collaborators originated in the United States, Italy and Spain and spanned both the acute and convalescent phases of COVID-19. The material from the prospective study consisted of cDNA or gDNA derived from T cells, B-cell-depleted T cells, or PBMCs. The dataset comprised deeply sampled blood TCRbeta repertoires from subjects exposed to, actively infected with, or recovered from COVID-19. The repertoires were made available in a free public database intended to serve as a resource for research on the immune response to SARS-CoV-2. The samples were drawn from the first 160 participants of the ongoing ImmuneRACE study and from 950 to 1,500 subjects provided by 6 global collaborators. Nearly every sample came with metadata listing a de-identified subject ID, COVID-19 status, age in years and sex. Where available, HLA class I and class II types were taken from metadata supplied by the sample provider and were not determined by assay-based typing.

What the work shows at the level of the full study, not this receptor alone: How much clinical and demographic metadata was included differed by source and by participant, and the metadata was provided uncurated.

Collaborating institutions collected whole blood in K2EDTA tubes following their own protocols. For TCRbeta analysis, collaborator samples were shipped as frozen whole blood, as isolated PBMCs, or as DNA extracted from either sample type. As encoded in the germline V gene, CDR1 is MNHEY while CDR2 is SVGEGT. V is pruned by 2 bases and J by 5 bases, leaving 10 bases of the junction without a gene match. The CDR3 contains 16 residues, cysteine and phenylalanine counted. Only the CDR3 DNA stays, 48 bases, in frame from base 1. Notes on this clone: No cognate antigen has been identified for it. Qualities for individual bases were not recorded, and no much larger clone is one base off.

TCRbeta CDR3 regions were amplified from genomic DNA using the immunoSEQ Assay, a bias-controlled multiplex PCR. In the authors' own workflow: The number of nucleated cells in each sample was estimated from the amplification of reference gene primers within the assay. To quantify the absolute abundance of each unique TCRbeta CDR3 rearrangement, sequence reads were collapsed and filtered. For each sample, productive Simpson clonality was calculated by taking the square root of Simpson's diversity index across productive rearrangements. Held by TCRdb, this immuneACCESS table contains in-frame sequences only and omits some clones. Under half of the omission traces to an unresolved V gene where checked; the cause of the rest is unknown. V and J calls and clone size are those listed in that table; D and trimming were worked out from the DNA. The sample profile shows fewer than 300,000 clones; about four fifths of them were found once. The ten top clones hold 2.5% to 3% of the sample.

Sequencing used peripheral blood. This sequence was found in an older woman with active or convalescent COVID-19. The chain joins TRBV6-2 or TRBV6-3 to TRBJ2-7; the junction holds 9 bases that match TRBD1. CDR3 region: CASSYKKQGARHEQYF. The nucleotide sequence is given as TGTGCCAGCAGTTACAAAAAACAGGGGGCGCGACACGAGCAGTACTTC.